Each of the 20 T cell receptor beta chains below was sequenced from the same sample in a study of cytomegalovirus exposure and HLA in healthy donors. In the PCR, 60 Vbeta and 13 Jbeta primers were used. TCRdb's table, derived via immunoSEQ multiplex PCR, lists solely in-frame clones and lacks some. The sample has nearly 110,000 clones; around two thirds are singletons. Source material: PBMCs. The receptors were gathered from a woman aged 35 to 49 in good health and CMV-seropositive.

The CDR3 protein is CASSGGGNQPQHF. The CDR3 bases are TGTGCCAGCAGTGGAGGAGGGAATCAGCCCCAGCATTTT. The V gene is TRBV6-1, the J gene TRBJ1-5; D is uncertain. Trimming stripped 4 bases from V and 4 bases from J, with 8 bases between. Germline loops: CDR1 MNHNS, CDR2 SASEGT. The CDR3 sequence is 13 residues long.

The chain uses TRBV6-6 and TRBJ2-1; D might be TRBD2 (7 bases). The CDR3 runs to 15 residues. Trimming left V 6 bases short and J 6 bases short, with 18 bases between. The germline gives CDR1 MNHNY, CDR2 SVGAGI (reference sequence). The DNA for the CDR3 is TGTGCCAGCAGCCTACAGGGAGGGAGTAGCAATGAGCAGTTCTTC. This gives the protein CASSLQGGSSNEQFF.

V gene TRBV30 combines with J gene TRBJ1-5, with 7 bases lining up with TRBD1. The CDR3 is 16 amino acids. The germline V gene encodes CDR1 GTSNPN and CDR2 SVGIG (reference sequence). J was trimmed by 0 bases and V by 1 base; bases with no gene match: 6. The CDR3 DNA sequence: TGTGCCTGGAGTGCCGGGACAGACTATAGCAATCAGCCCCAGCATTTT. Translated: CAWSAGTDYSNQPQHF.

The rearrangement uses TRBV29-1 and TRBJ2-2, with TRBD1 matching 11 bases. Germline CDR1 SQVTM, CDR2 ANQGSEA. V was pared by 1 base and J by 5 bases, with 15 bases of the junction left unmatched. The CDR3 loop spans 19 amino acids. The CDR3 DNA follows: TGCAGCGTTGAAGGGGGGCTGGACAGGGGGCTAGGAGGTACCGGGGAGCTGTTTTTT. Protein: CSVEGGLDRGLGGTGELFF.

The V and J genes are TRBV19 and TRBJ1-2; perhaps TRBD1 as D (6 bases). Trimming removed 1 base at V and 5 bases at J, with 14 bases between. Per germline, CDR1 LNHDA and CDR2 SQIVND (reference sequence). This CDR3 region has 15 residues. The CDR3 DNA reads as TGTGCCAGTAGTATAGGGGGGCTCGGGCCATATGGCTACACCTTC. It is translated as CASSIGGLGPYGYTF. The complete variable domain, with remaining parts taken from reference TRBV19 and TRBJ1-2, reads DGGITQSPKYLFRKEGQNVTLSCEQNLNHDAMYWYRQDPGQGLRLIYYSQIVNDFQKGDIAEGYSVSREKKESFPLTVTSAQKNPTAFYLCASSIGGLGPYGYTFGSGTRLTVV.

The chain recombines TRBV7-2 with TRBJ2-1; 9 bases are shared with TRBD2. CDR3 length: 16 residues. The germline gives CDR1 SGHTA, CDR2 FQGNSA. The J segment lost 8 bases and the V segment lost 5 bases, leaving 13 bases of the junction unmatched. Here the CDR3 DNA reads TGTGCCAGCAGCCCCCCTTCGGGACTAGCTTCCCATGAGCAGTTCTTC. Translation gives CASSPPSGLASHEQFF.

The J gene is TRBJ1-2, the V gene TRBV7-6, with 10 positions matching TRBD1. V lost 5 bases and J lost 7; bases outside the gene matches: 10. CDR1 is SGHVS, CDR2 FNYEAQ, per germline. The CDR3 runs to 15 residues. For the CDR3, the DNA is TGTGCCAGCAGCGAACCGGGACAGGGGAGCGGTGGCTACACCTTC. Amino acid sequence: CASSEPGQGSGGYTF.

The rearrangement links TRBV5-1 to TRBJ1-1, with unresolved D. Trimming took off 0 bases at V and 5 bases at J, with 14 bases between the two ends. CDR3 length: 15 residues. CDR1 and CDR2 from the germline V gene are SGHRS and YFSETQ. CDR3 sequence reads: CASSLGRDQGTEAFF. In nucleotides, the CDR3 is TGCGCCAGCAGCTTGGGTCGGGATCAAGGGACTGAAGCTTTCTTT.

The chain links TRBV5-1 to TRBJ2-7; 11 bases match TRBD1. V was pared by 4 bases and J by 7 bases, with 4 bases of the junction left unmatched. The CDR3 has 13 residues. Germline V lookup: CDR1 SGHRS, CDR2 YFSETQ. The CDR3 DNA reads TGCGCCAGCAGCGCCGGGACAGGGGGAGAGCAGTACTTC. As protein: CASSAGTGGEQYF.

The CDR3 loop is CASSLVGGHDTLRYTF. In nucleotides, the CDR3 is TGTGCCAGCAGCTTAGTTGGGGGACACGACACCCTTCGCTACACCTTC. The chain couples TRBV7-9 to TRBJ1-2, with D tentatively TRBD1 (6 bases). Trimming removed 1 base from V and 9 bases from J, with 21 bases in between. This CDR3 region has 16 residues. CDR1 and CDR2 (germline): SEHNR, FQNEAQ (reference sequence).

This clone was seen a single time. This CDR3 fails to terminate in the conserved phenylalanine or tryptophan, so it likely reflects a read error. The chain recombines TRBV5-1 with TRBJ1-1, with D perhaps TRBD1 (6 bases). In germline, CDR1 is SGHRS, CDR2 YFSETQ. Trimming took 6 bases from V and 4 from J, leaving 16 bases between them. CDR3 size: 14 residues. DNA of the CDR3: TGCGCCAGCAACAAGCAGGGGTTCGGCACTGAAGCTTTCGTT. Translation gives CASNKQGFGTEAFV.

The chain employs TRBV7-8 and TRBJ2-7, with D unclear. The CDR3 runs 12 residues. CDR1 SGHVS and CDR2 FQNEAQ come from the germline V gene. V was pared by 2 bases and J by 6 bases, with 8 bases between. CDR3 DNA sequence: TGTGCCAGCAGCTTATCTTCCCCCGAGCAGTACTTC. Translation: CASSLSSPEQYF.

This clone has only a few counts. J is TRBJ1-1 and V is TRBV6-6; 8 positions agree with TRBD1. V gave up 7 bases and J gave up 3 bases; unmatched junction bases: 4. Germline V gives CDR1 MNHNY, CDR2 SVGAGI (reference sequence). The CDR3 spans 13 residues. CDR3 residues: CASNRGAYTEAFF. CDR3 bases: TGTGCCAGCAACAGGGGGGCGTACACTGAAGCTTTCTTT.

This chain uses TRBV5-1 with TRBJ2-2; D is unresolved. Per germline, CDR1 SGHRS and CDR2 YFSETQ. Trimming stripped 1 base from V and 2 bases from J, with 9 bases between. The CDR3 consists of 15 residues. Here the CDR3 reads CASSLQQPNTGELFF. The CDR3 nucleotides read TGCGCCAGCAGCTTGCAACAACCTAACACCGGGGAGCTGTTTTTT.

This clone was seen more than once but under ten times. This chain uses TRBV10-3 with TRBJ1-1; TRBD1 aligns across 7 bases. Germline values: CDR1 ENHRY, CDR2 SYGVKD. V was pared by 2 bases and J by 4 bases, with 4 bases of the junction left unmatched. CDR3 length: 14 residues. CDR3 sequence reads: CAISEGRGVTEAFF. CDR3 coding DNA: TGTGCCATCAGTGAGGGCAGGGGGGTCACTGAAGCTTTCTTT.

V usage is TRBV4-3 and J usage is TRBJ2-1, with D perhaps matching TRBD1 (6 bases). Trimming removed 0 bases at V and 6 bases at J, with 9 bases between. Germline V gives CDR1 LGHNA, CDR2 YSLEER. This CDR3 is 14 amino acids long. This chain's CDR3 is CASSQDAQGNEQFF. DNA for the CDR3: TGCGCCAGCAGCCAAGATGCACAGGGCAATGAGCAGTTCTTC.

V usage is TRBV14 and J usage is TRBJ2-7; the match to TRBD1 covers 10 bases. There are 14 residues in the CDR3. CDR1 is SGHDN and CDR2 is FVKESK in the germline V gene. With 5 bases clipped from V and 6 bases from J, the junction kept 7 bases outside the gene matches. CDR3 nucleotides: TGTGCCAGCAGCTATGGGACAGGGGACGGCGAGCAGTACTTC. It translates to CASSYGTGDGEQYF.

The chain has TRBV6-5 and TRBJ2-3; no clear D. V gave up 6 bases and J gave up 2 bases, with 15 bases separating them. The CDR3 consists of 15 residues. Per germline, CDR1 MNHEY and CDR2 SVGAGI. CDR3 DNA: TGTGCCAGCAGATACCGGGTACTCGCCACAGATACGCAGTATTTT. Its protein product is CASRYRVLATDTQYF.

The rearrangement uses TRBV2 and TRBJ2-2; weak D call: TRBD1 (5 bases). V was cut by 6 bases and J by 4 bases, with 15 bases left in between. The CDR3 runs 15 residues. The V gene's germline CDR1 is SNHLY and CDR2 FYNNEI. CDR3 DNA sequence: TGTGCCAGCAGGGGGTCCAGGGTGAGCACCGGGGAGCTGTTTTTT. This sequence encodes CASRGSRVSTGELFF.

CDR3 in amino acids: CASSQFGGGNTIYF. Here the CDR3 DNA reads TGTGCCAGCAGCCAATTTGGCGGTGGAAACACCATATATTTT. V gene TRBV4-2 combines with J gene TRBJ1-3; unclear D gene. Germline loops: CDR1 LGHNA, CDR2 YNFKEQ. Trimming removed 2 bases at V and 3 bases at J, with 8 bases between. The CDR3 contains 14 residues.